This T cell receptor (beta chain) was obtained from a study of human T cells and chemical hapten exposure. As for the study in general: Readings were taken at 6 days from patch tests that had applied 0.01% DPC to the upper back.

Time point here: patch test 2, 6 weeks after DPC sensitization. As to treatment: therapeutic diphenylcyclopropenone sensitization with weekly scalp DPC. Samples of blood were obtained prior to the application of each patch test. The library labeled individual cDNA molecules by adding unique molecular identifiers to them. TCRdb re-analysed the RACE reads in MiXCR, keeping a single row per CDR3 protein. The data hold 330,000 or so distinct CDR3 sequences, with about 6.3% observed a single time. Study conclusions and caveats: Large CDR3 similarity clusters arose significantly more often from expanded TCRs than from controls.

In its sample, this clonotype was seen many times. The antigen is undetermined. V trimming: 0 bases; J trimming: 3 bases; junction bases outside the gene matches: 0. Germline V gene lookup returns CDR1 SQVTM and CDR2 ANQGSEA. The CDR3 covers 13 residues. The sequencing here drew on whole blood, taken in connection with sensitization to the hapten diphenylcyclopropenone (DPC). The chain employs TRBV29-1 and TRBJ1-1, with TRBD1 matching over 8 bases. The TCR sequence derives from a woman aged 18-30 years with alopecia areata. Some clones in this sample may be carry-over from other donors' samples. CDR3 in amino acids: CSVEEDRDTEAFF. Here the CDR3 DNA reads TGCAGCGTTGAAGAGGACAGGGACACTGAAGCTTTCTTT.